This TCR beta chain was recorded in a study of blood T cells in healthy people across ages. Combining a sample-barcoded 5' primer with a J-beta primer mix, a second PCR ran for about 6 to 11 cycles. TCRdb reprocessed the 5' RACE reads with MiXCR, giving one entry per CDR3 protein. The sample lists under 1,100,000 distinct CDR3 sequences, under 30% seen once, with around 0.75% in the top ten. The same specimen was also included in a second study, on T cells of mothers and their children.

The source of this sequence is a girl aged 2 to 9 in good health. The sequenced material came from blood.

The CDR3, as DNA: TGTGCCAGCACCTTCTTTTTTGGCCCGGGACCGGGAGAGATCACTGAAGCTTTCTTT. Translation: CASTFFFGPGPGEITEAFF. The genes are TRBV28 and TRBJ1-1, with D possibly being TRBD1 (5 bases). The V end was cut by 7 bases, the J end by 4 bases, with 31 bases between. This CDR3 contains 19 residues. Germline V gene lookup returns CDR1 MDHEN and CDR2 SYDVKM.